This TCR beta chain is from a study of T cell responses to AZD1222 COVID-19 vaccine. To note about this clone: What it binds is unknown.

Profiled with immunoSEQ multiplex PCR; TCRdb holds only in-frame clones, not every one. Of about 160,000 clones in the sample, 92% were seen once. Whole-study results and caveats: Donor demographics were predominantly white British with a female majority; clonal diversity may be underestimated. Reports say nearly half of spike-specific TCRs go after unmutated variant regions. Baseline seropositivity characterized only a handful of AZD1222 recipients.

The sample in question was peripheral blood, obtained 28 days after the second AZD1222 dose. The source is an adult who received the AZD1222 COVID-19 vaccine.

CDR3 sequence: CASSLAGARNTEAFF. CDR3 coding DNA: TGTGCCAGCAGCTTAGCGGGGGCACGGAACACTGAAGCTTTCTTT. V usage is TRBV11-2 and J usage is TRBJ1-1; TRBD1 might be the D (6 bases). This CDR3 has 15 residues. Germline V gene data show CDR1 as SGHAT and CDR2 as FQNNGV. V lost 1 base and J 1 base, leaving 10 bases between the germline ends.